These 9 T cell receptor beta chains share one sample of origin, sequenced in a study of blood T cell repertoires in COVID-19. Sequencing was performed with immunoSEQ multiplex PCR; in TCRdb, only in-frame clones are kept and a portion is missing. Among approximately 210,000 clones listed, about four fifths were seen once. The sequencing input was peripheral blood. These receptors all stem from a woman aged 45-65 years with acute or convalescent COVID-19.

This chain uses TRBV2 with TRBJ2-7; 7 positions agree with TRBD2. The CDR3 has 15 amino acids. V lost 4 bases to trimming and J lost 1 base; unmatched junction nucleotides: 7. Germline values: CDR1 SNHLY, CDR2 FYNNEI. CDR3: CASSGDYPDSYEQYF. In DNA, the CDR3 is TGTGCCAGCAGTGGGGACTATCCCGATTCCTACGAGCAGTACTTC.

The CDR3 nucleotides are TGTGCCAGCAGCTTAGTGGCAGGGAGGACTGAAGCTTTCTTT. Its translation: CASSLVAGRTEAFF. This sequence joins TRBV11-1 and TRBJ1-1, with TRBD1 as a possible D gene (5 bases). This CDR3 contains 14 residues. V lost 1 base, J lost 5 bases, and 11 bases lay in between. Germline V gives CDR1 SGHAT, CDR2 FQDESV (reference sequence).

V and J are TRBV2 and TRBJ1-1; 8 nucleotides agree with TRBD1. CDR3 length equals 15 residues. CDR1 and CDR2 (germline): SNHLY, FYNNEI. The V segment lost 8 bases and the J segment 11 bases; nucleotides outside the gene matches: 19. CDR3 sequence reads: CASRPGGQVATTAFF. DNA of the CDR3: TGTGCCAGCCGGCCTGGGGGACAGGTTGCAACAACGGCTTTCTTT.

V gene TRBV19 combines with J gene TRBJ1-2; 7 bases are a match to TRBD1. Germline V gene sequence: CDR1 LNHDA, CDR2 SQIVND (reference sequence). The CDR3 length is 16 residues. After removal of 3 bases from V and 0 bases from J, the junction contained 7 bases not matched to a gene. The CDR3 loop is CASSIRTGLANYGYTF. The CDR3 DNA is TGTGCCAGTAGTATTCGGACAGGCCTGGCTAACTATGGCTACACCTTC.

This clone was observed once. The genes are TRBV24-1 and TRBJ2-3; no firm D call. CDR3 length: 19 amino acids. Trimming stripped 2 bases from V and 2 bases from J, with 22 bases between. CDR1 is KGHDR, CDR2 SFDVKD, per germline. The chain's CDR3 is CATSDSRGDSLTPTDTQYF. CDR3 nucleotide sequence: TGTGCCACCAGTGATTCCCGAGGAGACTCTTTAACGCCCACAGATACGCAGTATTTT.

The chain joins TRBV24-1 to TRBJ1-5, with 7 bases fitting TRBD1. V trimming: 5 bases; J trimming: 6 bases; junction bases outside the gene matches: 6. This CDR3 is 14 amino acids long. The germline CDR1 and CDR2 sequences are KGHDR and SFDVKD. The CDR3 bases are TGTGCCACCAGTGCCACAGGGGACGCTCAGCCCCAGCATTTT. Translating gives CATSATGDAQPQHF.

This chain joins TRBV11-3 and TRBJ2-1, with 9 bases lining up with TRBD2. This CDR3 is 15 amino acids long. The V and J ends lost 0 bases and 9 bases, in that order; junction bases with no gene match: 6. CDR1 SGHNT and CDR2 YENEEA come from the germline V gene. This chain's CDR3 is CASSLDLTSGPEQFF. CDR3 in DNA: TGTGCCAGCAGCTTAGATCTCACTAGCGGGCCTGAGCAGTTCTTC.

CDR3 region: CASSSQLSNVETQYF. The CDR3 coding sequence is TGTGCCAGCAGCTCCCAGTTGTCAAACGTTGAGACCCAGTACTTC. The chain combines TRBV5-4 with TRBJ2-5; no reliable D call. The CDR3 covers 15 residues. Trimming stripped 3 bases from V and 5 bases from J, with 17 bases between. Looked up from germline, CDR1 is SGHNT and CDR2 is YYREEE (reference sequence).

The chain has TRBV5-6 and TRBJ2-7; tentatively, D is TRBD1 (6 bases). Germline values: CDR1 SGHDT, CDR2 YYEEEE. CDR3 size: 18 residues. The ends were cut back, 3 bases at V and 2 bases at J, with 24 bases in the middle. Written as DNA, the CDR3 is TGTGCCAGCAGCTCAGAGTGGACAGTAAGAGGGACCCCCTACGAGCAGTACTTC. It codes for CASSSEWTVRGTPYEQYF.